One and the same sample provided the 17 T cell receptor beta chains below, sequenced in a study of blood T cells in healthy people across ages (dated by TCRdb to between 2015 and 2016). The library was obtained by 5' RACE. TCRdb shows the sequencer as Illumina HiSeq 2500. A second PCR of roughly 7 to 11 cycles was performed with a sample-barcoded 5' primer and a J-beta primer mix. Using fastp at Q25 and MiXCR, TCRdb reprocessed the public reads and kept productive beta chains. Every entry covers one CDR3 protein and lists the most common genes and DNA from its rows. This sample lists roughly 800,000 distinct CDR3 sequences; about a quarter were detected once. Of the sample, 3% is held by the ten largest clones. These sequences were also reported in another study, on T cells of mothers and their children.

The sample consisted of blood. These receptors were taken from a boy between 5 and 17 years old in good health.

This chain uses TRBV14 with TRBJ2-5; 13 nucleotides line up with TRBD2. The length of the CDR3 is 16 residues. The V and J ends lost 6 bases and 4 bases, in that order; junction bases with no gene match: 8. CDR1 is SGHDN and CDR2 is FVKESK in the germline V gene. CDR3 sequence (DNA): TGTGCCAGCAGTCAACCAGGGACTAGCGGGGCAGAGACCCAGTACTTC. As protein: CASSQPGTSGAETQYF.

The chain employs TRBV12-3 or TRBV12-4 and TRBJ1-4, with TRBD1 matching over 7 bases. The length of the CDR3 is 14 residues. Unmatched junction bases numbered 8, after V lost 6 bases and J lost 7 bases. The CDR3 loop is CASRPQGFGEKLFF. The CDR3 DNA follows: TGTGCCAGCAGACCACAGGGGTTTGGTGAAAAACTGTTTTTT.

This clonotype was counted a few times. V and J are TRBV21-1 and TRBJ2-5; no DNA check was done on the table's D call, TRBD1. TRBV21-1 is deemed a pseudogene. CDR3 size: 14 residues. The CDR3 DNA is TGTGCCAGCAGCAAAGGGGACCCGGGGGAGACCCAGTACTTC. As protein: CASSKGDPGETQYF.

The chain employs TRBV20-1 and TRBJ2-3; TRBD2 matches 9 bases. Losses at the gene ends were 3 bases for V and 4 bases for J; bases not matched to a gene: 8. The CDR3 consists of 15 residues. In germline, CDR1 is DFQATT, CDR2 SNEGSKA (reference sequence). The CDR3 coding sequence is TGCAGTGCTAGTGGGCGGGGGGGAGATTCAGATACGCAGTATTTT. It is translated as CSASGRGGDSDTQYF.

V and J are TRBV5-1 and TRBJ1-2; D not certain. From germline, CDR1 is SGHRS and CDR2 YFSETQ. V was cut by 0 bases and J by 3 bases, with 12 bases left in between. CDR3 length: 15 residues. CDR3 loop: CASSLAPGDYYGYTF. The CDR3 nucleotides read TGCGCCAGCAGCTTGGCCCCAGGAGACTACTATGGCTACACCTTC.

The V gene is TRBV7-3, the J gene TRBJ2-3; 9 bases match TRBD2. The CDR3 runs to 15 residues. Trimming at V came to 1 base and at J to 5 bases, leaving 4 bases not matched to a gene. Per germline, CDR1 SGHTA and CDR2 FQGTGA. The DNA for the CDR3 is TGTGCCAGCAGCTTAATGCTAGCGGGGTTAGATACGCAGTATTTT. Encoded protein: CASSLMLAGLDTQYF.

This chain uses TRBV10-2 with TRBJ1-4; 9 nucleotides match TRBD1. CDR3 length equals 17 residues. V dropped 4 bases and J dropped 5; count of bases not matched to a gene: 11. CDR1 and CDR2 from the germline V gene are WSHSY and SAAADI. The DNA for the CDR3 is TGCGCCAGCAGTGGGAGTCACGGGACAGGGAAAAATGAAAAACTGTTTTTT. As protein: CASSGSHGTGKNEKLFF.

This clonotype has a single count. CDR3 sequence: CASIGTATDTQYF. The DNA of the CDR3 is TGTGCCAGTATTGGGACAGCTACAGATACGCAGTATTTT. The chain couples TRBV19 to TRBJ2-3, with 7 bases aligning to TRBD1. From germline, CDR1 is LNHDA and CDR2 SQIVND (reference sequence). The CDR3 contains 13 residues. Unmatched junction bases numbered 4, after V lost 7 bases and J lost 3 bases.

The genes are TRBV28 and TRBJ1-3; D gene unclear. CDR1 and CDR2 from the germline V gene are MDHEN and SYDVKM. There are 13 residues in the CDR3. V lost 7 bases to trimming and J lost 5 bases, with 12 bases between them. The CDR3 region has the DNA TGTGCCAGCACCCTCACGGCCAGAAACACCATATATTTT. It translates to CASTLTARNTIYF.

This clonotype was seen more than once but under ten times. The genes are TRBV3-1 and TRBJ2-7; D may be TRBD1 (6 bases). V lost 0 bases and J 2 bases, leaving 14 bases between the germline ends. Germline V CDR1 and CDR2: LGHDT, YNNKEL (reference sequence). This CDR3 is built from 16 residues. CDR3 bases: TGTGCCAGCAGCCAAGAAGGGGCAGGGGCCACCTACGAGCAGTACTTC. Translation gives CASSQEGAGATYEQYF.

J is TRBJ2-5 and V is TRBV9; D gene unclear. The better agreement between TRBJ2-1 and the DNA end casts doubt on the J call. The CDR3 has 13 residues. The germline V gene encodes CDR1 SGDLS and CDR2 YYNGEE. This chain's CDR3 is CASSVTPVNEQFF. DNA for the CDR3: TGTGCCAGCAGCGTAACCCCAGTGAATGAGCAGTTCTTC.

Of note for this clonotype: Sequence at one end of the junction differs from germline and may be a read error. CDR3 sequence: CASSATARLRNF. The CDR3 DNA reads TGTGCCAGCAGTGCTACGGCCAGGCTCAGGAACTTC. This chain connects TRBV2 to TRBJ2-7; D remains unclear. There are 12 residues in the CDR3. Germline CDR1 and CDR2: SNHLY and FYNNEI.

This clonotype was seen a few times. This chain uses TRBV11-2 with TRBJ2-3; D might be TRBD1 or TRBD2, each matching 5 bases. Per the germline V gene, CDR1 is SGHAT and CDR2 is FQNNGV. There are 13 residues in the CDR3. V gave up 4 bases and J gave up 14 bases, with 19 bases separating them. The CDR3 DNA reads as TGTGCCAGCAGCTGGGACCCGGGAAGGGGTCCGTATTTT. This translates into CASSWDPGRGPYF.

This clonotype was counted only a few times. V and J are TRBV7-3 and TRBJ2-1, with a tentative D call TRBD2 (5 bases). The DNA end is more similar to TRBJ2-7, so the J call may be wrong. Per the germline V gene, CDR1 is SGHTA and CDR2 is FQGTGA. This CDR3 spans 14 amino acids. The CDR3 spells CASSYEGRFYEQYF. CDR3 coding DNA: TGTGCCAGCAGCTATGAGGGCCGTTTCTACGAGCAGTACTTC.

This clonotype was observed a handful of times. The genes are TRBV18 and TRBJ2-3; D ambiguous. V shed 0 bases and J shed 7 bases, with 5 bases lying between them. There are 12 residues in the CDR3. Per germline, CDR1 KGHSH and CDR2 LQKENI. For the CDR3, the DNA is TGTGCCAGCTCACCACCGCGAAATACGCAGTATTTT. Translated: CASSPPRNTQYF.

This clonotype has only a few counts. The chain links TRBV19 to TRBJ1-1; tentatively, D is TRBD1 (6 bases). CDR1 and CDR2 from the germline V gene are LNHDA and SQIVND (reference sequence). The CDR3 is 15 residues long. V lost 1 base and J 1 base, leaving 10 bases between the germline ends. CDR3 amino acids: CASSIAQGKNTEAFF. The CDR3 DNA reads TGTGCCAGTAGTATAGCGCAGGGGAAGAACACTGAAGCTTTCTTT.

This clonotype came up once. The CDR3 loop is CASSLRLAGPVETQYF. CDR3 nucleotide sequence: TGTGCCAGCAGTTTACGACTAGCGGGGCCGGTAGAGACCCAGTACTTC. The chain carries TRBV5-4 and TRBJ2-5; 11 bases are a match to TRBD2. Trimming removed 5 bases from V and 4 bases from J; junction bases left unmatched: 10. Germline CDR1 SGHNT, CDR2 YYREEE (reference sequence). The CDR3 has 16 residues.